This TCR beta chain was observed in a study of T cell responses to AZD1222 COVID-19 vaccine. Across the study: The study pooled second doses at about 4 or about 12 weeks. Whole-study findings and limits: Variant regions that are unmutated are reportedly the target of nearly half of spike-specific TCRs. Baseline seropositives among AZD1222 recipients totaled only 5 to 7. CD4 TCRs covered the whole spike, strongest at regions 160-218 and 743-854.

TCRdb keeps only in-frame clones here, not all; method: immunoSEQ multiplex PCR. Among about 260,000 clones listed, approximately 95% were seen once. As to this clone: Its antigen remains unidentified.

The sequencing here drew on peripheral blood, taken on day 0 of AZD1222 vaccination. The source is an adult in good health.

CDR3 bases: TGTGCCAGCAGTCCAACGGACAGGGGGCCTGGAAACACCATATATTTT. This sequence encodes CASSPTDRGPGNTIYF. The chain couples TRBV27 to TRBJ1-3; 11 bases match TRBD1. The CDR3 totals 16 residues. V was clipped by 5 bases and J by 2 bases; unmatched bases: 5. CDR1 MNHEY and CDR2 SMNVEV come from the germline V gene (reference sequence).